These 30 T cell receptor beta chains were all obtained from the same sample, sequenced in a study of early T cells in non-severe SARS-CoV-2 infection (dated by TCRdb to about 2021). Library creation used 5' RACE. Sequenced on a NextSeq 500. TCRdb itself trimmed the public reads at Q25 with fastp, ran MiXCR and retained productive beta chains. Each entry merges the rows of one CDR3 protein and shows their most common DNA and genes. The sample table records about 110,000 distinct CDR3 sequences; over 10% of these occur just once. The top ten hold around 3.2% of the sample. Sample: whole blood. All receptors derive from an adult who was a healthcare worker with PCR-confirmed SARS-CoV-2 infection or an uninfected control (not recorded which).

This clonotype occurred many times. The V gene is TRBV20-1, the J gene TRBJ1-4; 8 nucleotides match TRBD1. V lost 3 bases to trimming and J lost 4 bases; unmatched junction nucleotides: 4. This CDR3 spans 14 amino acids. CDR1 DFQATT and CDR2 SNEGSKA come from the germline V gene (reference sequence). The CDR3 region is CSARRTGINEKLFF. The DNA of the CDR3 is TGCAGTGCTAGGAGGACAGGGATTAATGAAAAACTGTTTTTT.

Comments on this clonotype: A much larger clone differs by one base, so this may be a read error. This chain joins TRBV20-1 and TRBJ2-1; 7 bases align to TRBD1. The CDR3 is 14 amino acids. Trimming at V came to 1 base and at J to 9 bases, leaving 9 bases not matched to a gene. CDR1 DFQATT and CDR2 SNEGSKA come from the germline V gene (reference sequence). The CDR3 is CSARALTGLAEQFF. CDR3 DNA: TGCAGTGCTAGAGCACTGACAGGGCTAGCTGAGCAGTTCTTC.

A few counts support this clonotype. The CDR3 sequence: CASSPQVTSGEQFF. The CDR3 DNA follows: TGTGCCAGCAGCCCCCAGGTGACTAGCGGTGAGCAGTTCTTC. The chain uses TRBV5-4 and TRBJ2-1, with 9 nucleotides matching TRBD2. This CDR3 spans 14 amino acids. The V gene end was trimmed by 4 bases and the J gene end by 9 bases; junction bases not matched to a gene: 8. Germline CDR1 is SGHNT and CDR2 is YYREEE (reference sequence).

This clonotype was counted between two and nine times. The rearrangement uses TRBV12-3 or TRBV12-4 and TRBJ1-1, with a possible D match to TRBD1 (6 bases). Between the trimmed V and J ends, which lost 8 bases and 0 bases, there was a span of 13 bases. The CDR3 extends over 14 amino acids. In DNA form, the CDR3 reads TGTGCCAGCCGTGACGGACAGATGAACACTGAAGCTTTCTTT. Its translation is CASRDGQMNTEAFF.

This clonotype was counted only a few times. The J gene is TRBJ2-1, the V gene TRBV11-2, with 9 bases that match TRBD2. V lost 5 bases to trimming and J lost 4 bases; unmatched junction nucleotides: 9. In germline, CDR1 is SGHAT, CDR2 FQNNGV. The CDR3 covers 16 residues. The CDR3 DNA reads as TGTGCCAGCAGCCCTCCGGGACTAGCACGGTACAATGAGCAGTTCTTC. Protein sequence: CASSPPGLARYNEQFF.

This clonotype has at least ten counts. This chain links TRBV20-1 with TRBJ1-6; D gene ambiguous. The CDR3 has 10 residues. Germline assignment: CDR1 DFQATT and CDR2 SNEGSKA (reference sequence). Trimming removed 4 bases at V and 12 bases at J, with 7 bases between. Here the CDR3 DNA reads TGCAGTGCTATTCGTCAACCCCTCCACTTT. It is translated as CSAIRQPLHF.

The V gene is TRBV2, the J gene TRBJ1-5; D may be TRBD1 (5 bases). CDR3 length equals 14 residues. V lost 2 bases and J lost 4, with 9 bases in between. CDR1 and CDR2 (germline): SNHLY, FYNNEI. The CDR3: CASSEQGRNQPQHF. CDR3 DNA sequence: TGTGCCAGCAGTGAACAGGGACGAAATCAGCCCCAGCATTTT.

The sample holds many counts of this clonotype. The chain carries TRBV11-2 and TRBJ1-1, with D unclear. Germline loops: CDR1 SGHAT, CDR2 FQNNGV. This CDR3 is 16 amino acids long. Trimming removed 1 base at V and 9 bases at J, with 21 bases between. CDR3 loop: CASSLVVDALYLKAFF. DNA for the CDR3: TGTGCCAGCAGCTTAGTGGTAGATGCTCTGTACCTCAAAGCTTTCTTT. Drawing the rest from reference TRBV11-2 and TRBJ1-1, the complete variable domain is EAGVAQSPRYKIIEKRQSVAFWCNPISGHATLYWYQQILGQGPKLLIQFQNNGVVDDSQLPKDRFSAERLKGVDSTLKIQPAKLEDSAVYLCASSLVVDALYLKAFFGQGTRLTVV.

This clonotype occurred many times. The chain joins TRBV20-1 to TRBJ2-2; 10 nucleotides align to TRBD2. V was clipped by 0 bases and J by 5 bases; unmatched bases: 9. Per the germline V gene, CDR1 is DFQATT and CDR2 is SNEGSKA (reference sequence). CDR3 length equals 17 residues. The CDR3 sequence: CSARDASGGVRTGELFF. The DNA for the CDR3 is TGCAGTGCTAGAGATGCTAGCGGGGGAGTACGGACCGGGGAGCTGTTTTTT.

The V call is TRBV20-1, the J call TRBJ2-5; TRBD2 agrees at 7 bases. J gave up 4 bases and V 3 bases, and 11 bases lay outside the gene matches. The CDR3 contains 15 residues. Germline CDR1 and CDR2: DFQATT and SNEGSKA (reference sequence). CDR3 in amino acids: CSASSSAGESETQYF. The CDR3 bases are TGCAGTGCTAGTTCCTCGGCGGGGGAATCAGAGACCCAGTACTTC.

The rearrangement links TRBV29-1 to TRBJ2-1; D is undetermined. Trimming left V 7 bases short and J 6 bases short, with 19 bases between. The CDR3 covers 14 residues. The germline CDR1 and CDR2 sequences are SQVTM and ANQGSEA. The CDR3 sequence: CSARPILRTNEQFF. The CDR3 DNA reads TGCAGCGCCCGACCCATTTTACGAACCAATGAGCAGTTCTTC.

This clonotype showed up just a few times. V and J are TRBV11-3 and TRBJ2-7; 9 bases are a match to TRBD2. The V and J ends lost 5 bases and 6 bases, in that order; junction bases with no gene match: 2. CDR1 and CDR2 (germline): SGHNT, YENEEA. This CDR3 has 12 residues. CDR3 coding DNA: TGTGCCAGCAGCGGGGGACTAGCCGAGCAGTACTTC. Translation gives CASSGGLAEQYF. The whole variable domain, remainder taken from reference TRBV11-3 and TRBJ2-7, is EAGVVQSPRYKIIEKKQPVAFWCNPISGHNTLYWYLQNLGQGPELLIRYENEEAVDDSQLPKDRFSAERLKGVDSTLKIQPAELGDSAVYLCASSGGLAEQYFGPGTRLTVT.

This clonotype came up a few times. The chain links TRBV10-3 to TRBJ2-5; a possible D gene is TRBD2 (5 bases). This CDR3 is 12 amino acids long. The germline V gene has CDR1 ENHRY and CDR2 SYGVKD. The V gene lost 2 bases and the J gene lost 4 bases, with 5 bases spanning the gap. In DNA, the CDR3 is TGTGCCATCAGTGAGGGAGGAGAGACCCAGTACTTC. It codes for CAISEGGETQYF.

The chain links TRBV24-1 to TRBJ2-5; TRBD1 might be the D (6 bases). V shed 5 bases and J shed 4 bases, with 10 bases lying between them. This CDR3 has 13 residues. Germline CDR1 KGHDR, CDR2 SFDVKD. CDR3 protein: CATSAQGIETQYF. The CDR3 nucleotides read TGTGCCACCAGTGCTCAGGGGATAGAGACCCAGTACTTC.

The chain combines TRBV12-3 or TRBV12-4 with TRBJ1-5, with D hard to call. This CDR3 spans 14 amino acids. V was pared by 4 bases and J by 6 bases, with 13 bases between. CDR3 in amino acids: CASSSVPKSQPQHF. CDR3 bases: TGTGCCAGCAGTTCAGTTCCTAAGAGTCAGCCCCAGCATTTT.

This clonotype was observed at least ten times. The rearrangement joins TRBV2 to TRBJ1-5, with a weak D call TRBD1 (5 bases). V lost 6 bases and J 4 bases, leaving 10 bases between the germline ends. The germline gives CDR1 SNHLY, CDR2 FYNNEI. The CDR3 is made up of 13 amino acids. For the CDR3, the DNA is TGTGCCAGCAGCGACGACAGAAATCAGCCCCAGCATTTT. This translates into CASSDDRNQPQHF.

For the CDR3, the DNA is TGTGCCAGCAGTTTATGGCCCCATACAGGGGACACCACCGGGGAGCTGTTTTTT. Translation gives CASSLWPHTGDTTGELFF. V and J are TRBV27 and TRBJ2-2, with TRBD1 matching over 7 bases. This CDR3 is 18 amino acids long. J gave up 4 bases and V 1 base, and 12 bases lay outside the gene matches. The germline CDR1 and CDR2 sequences are MNHEY and SMNVEV (reference sequence).

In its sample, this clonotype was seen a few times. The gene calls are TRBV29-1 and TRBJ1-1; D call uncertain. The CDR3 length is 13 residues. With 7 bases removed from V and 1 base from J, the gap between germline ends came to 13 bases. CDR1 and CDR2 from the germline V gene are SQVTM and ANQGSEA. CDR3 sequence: CSAKVSQNTEAFF. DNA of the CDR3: TGCAGCGCCAAAGTCAGCCAGAACACTGAAGCTTTCTTT.

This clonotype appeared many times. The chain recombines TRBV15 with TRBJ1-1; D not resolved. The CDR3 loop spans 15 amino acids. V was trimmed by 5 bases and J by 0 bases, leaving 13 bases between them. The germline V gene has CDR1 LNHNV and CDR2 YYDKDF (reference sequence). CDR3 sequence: CATSPLGLLNTEAFF. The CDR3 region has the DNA TGTGCCACCAGCCCCCTTGGGCTATTGAACACTGAAGCTTTCTTT.

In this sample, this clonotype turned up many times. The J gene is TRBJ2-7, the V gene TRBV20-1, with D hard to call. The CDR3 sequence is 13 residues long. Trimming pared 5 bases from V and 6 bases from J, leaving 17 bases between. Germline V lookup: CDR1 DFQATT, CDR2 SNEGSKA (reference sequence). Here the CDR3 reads CSAPPSSVGEQYF. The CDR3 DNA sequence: TGCAGTGCTCCACCTTCGTCAGTGGGCGAGCAGTACTTC.

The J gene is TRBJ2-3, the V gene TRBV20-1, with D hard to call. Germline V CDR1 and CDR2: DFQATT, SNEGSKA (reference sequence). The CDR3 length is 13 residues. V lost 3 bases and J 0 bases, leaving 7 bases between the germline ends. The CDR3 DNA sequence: TGCAGTGCTAGGGACCCTAGCACAGATACGCAGTATTTT. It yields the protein CSARDPSTDTQYF.

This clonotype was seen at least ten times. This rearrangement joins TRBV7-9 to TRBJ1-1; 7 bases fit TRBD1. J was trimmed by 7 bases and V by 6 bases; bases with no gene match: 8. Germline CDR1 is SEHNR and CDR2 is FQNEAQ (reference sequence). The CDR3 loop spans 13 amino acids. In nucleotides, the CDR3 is TGTGCCAGCAGGCCCGGGACAGCCTTTGAAGCTTTCTTT. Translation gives CASRPGTAFEAFF. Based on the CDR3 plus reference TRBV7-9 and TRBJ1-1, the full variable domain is DTGVSQNPRHKITKRGQNVTFRCDPISEHNRLYWYRQTLGQGPEFLTYFQNEAQLEKSRLLSDRFSAERPKGSFSTLEIQRTEQGDSAMYLCASRPGTAFEAFFGQGTRLTVV.

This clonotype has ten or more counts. The CDR3 spells CASSLIGQYYNEQFF. The DNA for the CDR3 is TGTGCCAGCAGCTTGATTGGACAATACTACAATGAGCAGTTCTTC. V gene TRBV5-4 combines with J gene TRBJ2-1, with a tentative D call TRBD1 (5 bases). The CDR3 contains 15 residues. Trimming stripped 1 base from V and 3 bases from J, with 11 bases between. Germline V gives CDR1 SGHNT, CDR2 YYREEE (reference sequence).

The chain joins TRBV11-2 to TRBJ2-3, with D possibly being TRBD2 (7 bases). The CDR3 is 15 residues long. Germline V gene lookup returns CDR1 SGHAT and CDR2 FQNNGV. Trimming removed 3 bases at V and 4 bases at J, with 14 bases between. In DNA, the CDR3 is TGTGCCAGCAGCTTGGCGGGGGCCCAGTCAGATACGCAGTATTTT. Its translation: CASSLAGAQSDTQYF.

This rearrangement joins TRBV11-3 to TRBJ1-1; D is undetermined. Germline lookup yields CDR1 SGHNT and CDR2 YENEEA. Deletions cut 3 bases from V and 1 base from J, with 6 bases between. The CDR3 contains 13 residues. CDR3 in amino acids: CASSFSENTEAFF. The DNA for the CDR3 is TGTGCCAGCAGCTTTTCGGAGAACACTGAAGCTTTCTTT.

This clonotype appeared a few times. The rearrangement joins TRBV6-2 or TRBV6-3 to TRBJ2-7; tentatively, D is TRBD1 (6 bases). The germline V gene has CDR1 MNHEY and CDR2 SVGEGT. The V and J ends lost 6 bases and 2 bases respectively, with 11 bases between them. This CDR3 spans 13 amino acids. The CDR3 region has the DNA TGTGCCAGCAGCCAGCAGGGGCCCTACGAGCAGTACTTC. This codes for CASSQQGPYEQYF.

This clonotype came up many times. CDR3 DNA: TGTGCTAGTGGTTTTTCCGGACAGGGGGCTGTCTATGGCTACACCTTC. This sequence encodes CASGFSGQGAVYGYTF. The rearrangement uses TRBV12-5 and TRBJ1-2, with TRBD1 identical over 11 bases. V was clipped by 3 bases and J by 4 bases; unmatched bases: 7. CDR1 LGHNT and CDR2 FRNRAP come from the germline V gene. This CDR3 has 16 amino acids.

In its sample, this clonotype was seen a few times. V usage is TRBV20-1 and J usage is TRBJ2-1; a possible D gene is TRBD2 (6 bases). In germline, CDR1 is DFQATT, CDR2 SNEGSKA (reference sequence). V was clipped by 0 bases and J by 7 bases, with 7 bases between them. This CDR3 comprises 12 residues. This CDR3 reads CSAREGGNEQFF. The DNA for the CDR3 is TGCAGTGCTAGAGAAGGAGGGAATGAGCAGTTCTTC.

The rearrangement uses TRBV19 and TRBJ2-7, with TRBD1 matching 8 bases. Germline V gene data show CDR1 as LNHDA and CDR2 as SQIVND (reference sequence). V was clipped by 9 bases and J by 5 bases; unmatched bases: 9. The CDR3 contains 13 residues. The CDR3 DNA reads TGTGCCAGCAAGAGGACAGGGTATGACGAGCAGTACTTC. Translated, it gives CASKRTGYDEQYF.

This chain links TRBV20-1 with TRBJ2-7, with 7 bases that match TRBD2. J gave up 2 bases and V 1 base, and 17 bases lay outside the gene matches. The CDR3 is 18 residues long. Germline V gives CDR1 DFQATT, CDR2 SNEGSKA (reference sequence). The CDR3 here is CSARVRPSGRRKTYEQYF. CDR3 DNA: TGCAGTGCTAGAGTCAGGCCTAGCGGTCGCCGAAAAACCTACGAGCAGTACTTC.